Below are 5 T cell receptor beta chains sequenced from a single sample in a study of CD8 T cells in ankylosing spondylitis. From the 5' RACE reads, TCRdb called clonotypes with MiXCR, one entry per CDR3 protein. The table has about 270,000 distinct CDR3 sequences, roughly 32% seen once. The sample comprised blood, either unsorted or a sorted T cell fraction (not recorded which). The source of these receptors is a male donor with ankylosing spondylitis or in good health (not recorded which).

In its sample, this clonotype was seen once. The gene calls are TRBV7-9 and TRBJ2-7, with 10 bases fitting TRBD1. The J segment lost 4 bases and the V segment lost 1 base, leaving 4 bases of the junction unmatched. The length of the CDR3 is 15 residues. CDR1 and CDR2 from the germline V gene are SEHNR and FQNEAQ (reference sequence). The CDR3 loop reads CASSLDRTGGYEQYF. CDR3 nucleotides: TGTGCCAGCAGCTTAGATAGGACAGGGGGGTACGAGCAGTACTTC.

The chain links TRBV28 to TRBJ2-5; D might be TRBD2 (5 bases). Germline CDR1 is MDHEN and CDR2 is SYDVKM. The V and J ends lost 7 bases and 3 bases respectively, with 12 bases between them. This CDR3 contains 13 residues. CDR3 in DNA: TGTGCCAGCACCGTGCCCGGGAAAGAGACCCAGTACTTC. Its protein product is CASTVPGKETQYF.

As DNA, the CDR3 is TGTGCCAGCCTCGGCGGACTAGCGGGAGGAGATGAGCAGTTCTTC. This sequence encodes CASLGGLAGGDEQFF. The chain joins TRBV12-3 or TRBV12-4 to TRBJ2-1, with 14 positions matching TRBD2. V dropped 8 bases and J dropped 8; count of bases not matched to a gene: 8. This CDR3 has 15 amino acids.

V gene TRBV5-1 combines with J gene TRBJ2-7, with unresolved D. This CDR3 comprises 13 residues. Germline assignment: CDR1 SGHRS and CDR2 YFSETQ. V lost 2 bases to trimming and J lost 5 bases, with 11 bases between them. The CDR3 DNA is TGCGCCAGCAGCTTTGACATCCGCAACGAGCAGTACTTC. Amino acid sequence: CASSFDIRNEQYF. Variable domain in full (rest from reference TRBV5-1 and TRBJ2-7): KAGVTQTPRYLIKTRGQQVTLSCSPISGHRSVSWYQQTPGQGLQFLFEYFSETQRNKGNFPGRFSGRQFSNSRSEMNVSTLELGDSALYLCASSFDIRNEQYFGPGTRLTVT.

This chain uses TRBV7-7 with TRBJ2-7; TRBD1 is a possible D gene (6 bases). The CDR3 sequence is 15 residues long. Germline V gene lookup returns CDR1 SSHAT and CDR2 FNYEAQ (reference sequence). V was clipped by 1 base and J by 5 bases, with 15 bases between them. The CDR3 is CASSLVGGPYDEQYF. The CDR3 DNA is TGTGCCAGCAGCTTAGTTGGGGGCCCTTACGACGAGCAGTACTTC.